This T cell receptor beta chain appears in the sequencing data of a study of blood T cells in healthy people across ages. Notes on the study in general: Older age coincided with a roughly linear decline in TCR beta diversity per million T cells.

This clonotype has more than one count but fewer than ten. Its specificity is unknown. The use of a sample-barcoded 5' primer and a J-beta primer mix characterized a second PCR of roughly 6 to 11 cycles. TCRdb called the 5' RACE reads again in MiXCR, with one record for every CDR3 protein. The sample yields approximately 1.5 million distinct CDR3 sequences, about 32% seen once. The V end lost 4 bases, the J end lost 0 bases, and 12 bases lay between the germline ends. The CDR3 runs 14 residues. The germline V gene encodes CDR1 SQVTM and CDR2 ANQGSEA. Sequencing used blood. The rearrangement joins TRBV29-1 to TRBJ1-1, with D hard to call. The receptor comes from a woman in her 30s in good health. CDR3 residues: CSVGYTSMNTEAFF. CDR3 bases: TGCAGCGTTGGTTACACCTCAATGAACACTGAAGCTTTCTTT. The full variable domain, rest sourced from reference TRBV29-1 and TRBJ1-1, is SAVISQKPSRDICQRGTSLTIQCQVDSQVTMMFWYRQQPGQSLTLIATANQGSEATYESGFVIDKFPISRPNLTFSTLTVSNMSPEDSSIYLCSVGYTSMNTEAFFGQGTRLTVV.